Shown below are 5 T cell receptor beta chains from a single sample sequenced in a study of blood T cell repertoires in COVID-19. The method was immunoSEQ multiplex PCR; TCRdb's version includes in-frame clones alone and lacks a portion of them. The sample gives 200,000 or so clones, about 91% of which show up once; under 3% is in the top ten. What was sequenced was PBMCs or T cells enriched from blood (not recorded which). The receptors shown here come from a woman in her thirties or forties with acute COVID-19.

This chain connects TRBV30 to TRBJ1-1; D may be TRBD1 (5 bases). Trimming pared 0 bases from V and 0 bases from J, leaving 11 bases between. The CDR3 runs 15 residues. CDR1 is GTSNPN, CDR2 SVGIG, per germline (reference sequence). The CDR3 here is CAWSVRGILNTEAFF. CDR3 nucleotide sequence: TGTGCCTGGAGTGTACGGGGGATATTGAACACTGAAGCTTTCTTT.

The chain joins TRBV2 to TRBJ1-5; D gene ambiguous. The CDR3 has 14 residues. V shed 1 base and J shed 4 bases, with 8 bases lying between them. Per germline, CDR1 SNHLY and CDR2 FYNNEI. The CDR3 DNA reads as TGTGCCAGCAGTGAAGTTGGCAGTAATCAGCCCCAGCATTTT. Translated: CASSEVGSNQPQHF.

The J gene is TRBJ2-2, the V gene TRBV9, with 9 positions matching TRBD2. Trimming at V came to 4 bases and at J to 5 bases, leaving 3 bases not matched to a gene. The germline V gene has CDR1 SGDLS and CDR2 YYNGEE. The CDR3 covers 14 residues. CDR3 nucleotide sequence: TGTGCCAGCAGCAGACTAGCGGATACCGGGGAGCTGTTTTTT. Translated: CASSRLADTGELFF.

This sequence joins TRBV11-2 and TRBJ2-3, with D tentatively TRBD1 (6 bases). V lost 2 bases and J lost 1, with 7 bases in between. The CDR3 runs to 14 residues. Germline V gives CDR1 SGHAT, CDR2 FQNNGV. The CDR3, as DNA: TGTGCCAGCAGCTTATCAGGGGGCACAGATACGCAGTATTTT. It codes for CASSLSGGTDTQYF.

The chain recombines TRBV12-5 with TRBJ1-5, with TRBD1 matching 9 bases. The CDR3 runs to 16 residues. Germline lookup yields CDR1 LGHNT and CDR2 FRNRAP. J gave up 1 base and V 4 bases, and 5 bases lay outside the gene matches. CDR3 DNA sequence: TGTGCTAGTGGTTCCGGGACAGGGAGAAGCAATCAGCCCCAGCATTTT. Residues: CASGSGTGRSNQPQHF.